This TCR beta chain was sequenced for a study of cytomegalovirus exposure and HLA in healthy donors. Produced via immunoSEQ multiplex PCR; TCRdb's table is partial and in-frame only. The top ten hold about 2% of the sample, which has under 110,000 clones, less than 90% seen once. The CDR3 is 14 amino acids. V lost 2 bases and J lost 7, with 12 bases in between. Germline V lookup: CDR1 SGHNT, CDR2 YYREEE (reference sequence). The chain carries TRBV5-4 and TRBJ2-2; a weak D match, TRBD1 (5 bases). This clonotype was obtained from a woman between 18 and 30 years old in good health and CMV-seropositive. The sample was PBMCs. CDR3 coding DNA: TGTGCCAGCAGCTTTGCCAGGGCTGGCGGGGAGCTGTTTTTT. Protein sequence: CASSFARAGGELFF.